The 5 T cell receptor beta chains below come from one sample, sequenced in a study of Ad26.COV2.S vaccination and SARS-CoV-2 variants. The sample's treatment: around 19 received Ad26.COV2.S at low or high dose, single or two shots; 5 received placebo; per-sample allocation not given. The investigators took samples on day 63 after the first vaccine or placebo injection. Only in-frame clones appear in the TCRdb table, and some are missing; sequencing was by immunoSEQ multiplex PCR. The sample gives around 380,000 clones, approximately 90% of which show up once; approximately 3.7% is in the top ten. The specimen comprised peripheral blood, sampled in a trial of Ad26.COV2.S vaccine versus placebo. These receptors came from a person aged 18-60 years who received the Ad26.COV2.S COVID-19 vaccine or a placebo.

The sample holds a few counts of this clone. The CDR3: CASSLDSAGVYNEQFF. CDR3 nucleotide sequence: TGCGCCAGCAGCTTGGATAGCGCGGGTGTCTACAATGAGCAGTTCTTC. The V call is TRBV5-1, the J call TRBJ2-1; D may be TRBD2 (5 bases). With 0 bases removed from V and 3 bases from J, the gap between germline ends came to 13 bases. Germline V gene sequence: CDR1 SGHRS, CDR2 YFSETQ. The CDR3 sequence is 16 residues long.

The V call is TRBV9, the J call TRBJ1-1; D is ambiguous. With 0 bases removed from V and 8 bases from J, the gap between germline ends came to 14 bases. CDR1 and CDR2 from the germline V gene are SGDLS and YYNGEE. The CDR3 consists of 14 residues. DNA for the CDR3: TGTGCCAGCAGCGTAGGGTCAGGTATGTGGGAAGCTTTCTTT. Translating gives CASSVGSGMWEAFF.

The V call is TRBV18, the J call TRBJ2-1, with 8 positions matching TRBD1. The CDR3 is 15 residues long. CDR1 is KGHSH, CDR2 LQKENI, per germline. V shed 4 bases and J 6 bases; nucleotides not matched to a gene: 8. The CDR3 loop reads CASSLNGQGGNEQFF. The CDR3 DNA is TGTGCCAGCTCACTCAACGGACAGGGAGGCAATGAGCAGTTCTTC.

The rearrangement links TRBV6-5 to TRBJ2-7, with a tentative D call TRBD2 (6 bases). V lost 6 bases, J lost 0 bases, and 9 bases lay in between. The CDR3 totals 13 residues. Germline V gene sequence: CDR1 MNHEY, CDR2 SVGAGI. CDR3 in amino acids: CASRAGSSYEQYF. CDR3 DNA: TGTGCCAGCAGGGCGGGAAGCTCCTACGAGCAGTACTTC.

The chain uses TRBV11-2 and TRBJ2-7; D remains unclear. The germline V gene encodes CDR1 SGHAT and CDR2 FQNNGV. This CDR3 spans 11 amino acids. V gave up 3 bases and J gave up 7 bases, with 7 bases separating them. The CDR3 sequence: CASSLAHEQYF. The CDR3 DNA reads as TGTGCCAGCAGCTTGGCCCATGAGCAGTACTTC.